These T cell receptor beta chains were read from a single sample in a study of PD-1 blockade in classical Hodgkin lymphoma. Produced via immunoSEQ multiplex PCR; TCRdb's table is partial and in-frame only. This table has some 28,000 clones, around 92% appearing once. Sequenced material: CD4+ T cells from blood. The receptors come from a human donor with classical Hodgkin lymphoma. Both conserved end residues are part of each CDR3. The order of the fields is clone size, D gene, J gene, V gene, CDR3 DNA, CDR3 protein. The D gene is left open where the match is weak. Where a row states a size, it is once, few, many or the class of an expanded clone; other rows omit it.

clone_size: once; d_call: TRBD2; j_call: TRBJ2-1; v_call: TRBV11-3; cdr3_nt: TGTGCCAGCAGCTTAGGCCCTAGCGGGAGCCCCACCAATGAGCAGTTCTTC; cdr3_aa: CASSLGPSGSPTNEQFF
clone_size: NA; d_call: NA; j_call: TRBJ2-1; v_call: TRBV2; cdr3_nt: TGTGCCAGCAGTGAAGATGGGGGGGCTGTATACAATGAGCAGTTCTTC; cdr3_aa: CASSEDGGAVYNEQFF
clone_size: NA; d_call: TRBD2; j_call: TRBJ2-5; v_call: TRBV30; cdr3_nt: TGTGCCTGGAGTGCTGGACTAGCGGTCAAAGAGACCCAGTACTTC; cdr3_aa: CAWSAGLAVKETQYF
clone_size: NA; d_call: TRBD2; j_call: TRBJ2-7; v_call: TRBV6-6; cdr3_nt: TGTGCCAGCAAAGCTTTAGCGGGGGGTGCCTACGAGCAGTACTTC; cdr3_aa: CASKALAGGAYEQYF
clone_size: NA; d_call: NA; j_call: TRBJ2-1; v_call: TRBV7-2; cdr3_nt: TGTGCCAGCAGCTTTTCGGCTACAAGGAGCTCCTACAATGAGCAGTTCTTC; cdr3_aa: CASSFSATRSSYNEQFF
clone_size: NA; d_call: NA; j_call: TRBJ2-1; v_call: TRBV18; cdr3_nt: TGTGCCAGCTCACCAGGAGGAAGCTCCTACAATGAGCAGTTCTTC; cdr3_aa: CASSPGGSSYNEQFF
clone_size: NA; d_call: NA; j_call: TRBJ2-1; v_call: TRBV19; cdr3_nt: TGTGCCACCAAACCCAGGGGCTACAATGAGCAGTTCTTC; cdr3_aa: CATKPRGYNEQFF
clone_size: NA; d_call: NA; j_call: TRBJ2-7; v_call: TRBV5-4; cdr3_nt: TGCGCCAGCAGCTTGGGGGACCCAAGGGCCTACGAGCAGTACTTC; cdr3_aa: CASSLGDPRAYEQYF
clone_size: NA; d_call: TRBD1; j_call: TRBJ2-1; v_call: TRBV6-6; cdr3_nt: TGTGCCAGCAGTTCCGGCACAGGACAGGGTCATCAGTTCTTC; cdr3_aa: CASSSGTGQGHQFF
clone_size: NA; d_call: NA; j_call: TRBJ2-3; v_call: TRBV18; cdr3_nt: TGTGCCAGCTCGGGGAGCACAGATACGCAGTATTTT; cdr3_aa: CASSGSTDTQYF
clone_size: once; d_call: NA; j_call: TRBJ1-1; v_call: TRBV5-1; cdr3_nt: TGCGCCAGCGGACTCGGGACCTCTAGGGGTGAAGCTTTCTTT; cdr3_aa: CASGLGTSRGEAFF
clone_size: NA; d_call: TRBD1; j_call: TRBJ1-4; v_call: TRBV6-5; cdr3_nt: TGTGCCAGCAGTTACGAGGAGGGGGCAGTGGAAAAACTGTTTTTT; cdr3_aa: CASSYEEGAVEKLFF
clone_size: NA; d_call: NA; j_call: TRBJ1-2; v_call: TRBV9; cdr3_nt: TGTGCCAGCAGCGTAGTGGACTCTAACTATGGCTACACCTTC; cdr3_aa: CASSVVDSNYGYTF
clone_size: NA; d_call: TRBD2; j_call: TRBJ2-7; v_call: TRBV9; cdr3_nt: TGTGCCAGCAGCCCCTCTGGGGGGCTAGCGGGCTCCGGGGTTCTTGAGCAGTACTTC; cdr3_aa: CASSPSGGLAGSGVLEQYF
clone_size: NA; d_call: TRBD2; j_call: TRBJ2-1; v_call: TRBV18; cdr3_nt: TGTGCCAGCTCACCACCAGCGGGAGGGTTCCACAATGAGCAGTTCTTC; cdr3_aa: CASSPPAGGFHNEQFF
clone_size: NA; d_call: TRBD2; j_call: TRBJ2-2; v_call: TRBV27; cdr3_nt: TGTGCCAGCAGTTCAACCGCGGGGGGCCGACAGGCAGCCGCGAACACCGGGGAGCTGTTTTTT; cdr3_aa: CASSSTAGGRQAAANTGELFF
clone_size: NA; d_call: NA; j_call: TRBJ2-7; v_call: TRBV4-2; cdr3_nt: TGTGCCAGCAGCCCACGGGTTTACGTCTCCTACGAGCAGTACTTC; cdr3_aa: CASSPRVYVSYEQYF
clone_size: NA; d_call: NA; j_call: TRBJ1-2; v_call: TRBV7-2; cdr3_nt: TGTGCCAGCAGCCTCCCGCCGGGTAACTATGGCTACACCTTC; cdr3_aa: CASSLPPGNYGYTF
clone_size: NA; d_call: TRBD2; j_call: TRBJ2-3; v_call: TRBV18; cdr3_nt: TGTGCCAGCTCACCACCGGCTAGCGGGAGCTACGCAGATACGCAGTATTTT; cdr3_aa: CASSPPASGSYADTQYF
clone_size: NA; d_call: TRBD2; j_call: TRBJ2-2; v_call: TRBV7-9; cdr3_nt: TGTGCCAGCAGCCAAAGAGCAGCGGGAGTCGACACCGGGGAGCTGTTTTTT; cdr3_aa: CASSQRAAGVDTGELFF
clone_size: NA; d_call: TRBD1; j_call: TRBJ2-7; v_call: TRBV10-2; cdr3_nt: TGCGCCGGCTCCGAGACAGGGGGTGTCTACGAGCAGTACTTC; cdr3_aa: CAGSETGGVYEQYF
clone_size: few; d_call: NA; j_call: TRBJ1-5; v_call: TRBV28; cdr3_nt: TGTGCCAGCAGTTTGGATCAGCCCCAGCATTTT; cdr3_aa: CASSLDQPQHF
clone_size: NA; d_call: NA; j_call: TRBJ2-6; v_call: TRBV9; cdr3_nt: TGTGCCAGCAGCGTAAACTCAGGGGTGGCCAACGTCCTGACTTTC; cdr3_aa: CASSVNSGVANVLTF
clone_size: NA; d_call: NA; j_call: TRBJ1-1; v_call: TRBV5-1; cdr3_nt: TGCGCCAGCAGCTCGTCTGCGAACACTGAAGCTTTCTTT; cdr3_aa: CASSSSANTEAFF
clone_size: NA; d_call: TRBD2; j_call: TRBJ2-3; v_call: TRBV7-2; cdr3_nt: TGTGCCAGCAGCCCCAGCGGGGTGGGCACAGATACGCAGTATTTT; cdr3_aa: CASSPSGVGTDTQYF
clone_size: NA; d_call: TRBD2; j_call: TRBJ2-5; v_call: TRBV28; cdr3_nt: TGTGCCAGCAGTCCGTGGACTAGCCTGGAGACCCAGTACTTC; cdr3_aa: CASSPWTSLETQYF
clone_size: once; d_call: TRBD1; j_call: TRBJ1-2; v_call: TRBV18; cdr3_nt: TGTGCCAGCTCACCACCGGGGCAGACAGGGCTCAACTATGGCTACACCTTC; cdr3_aa: CASSPPGQTGLNYGYTF
clone_size: NA; d_call: TRBD1; j_call: TRBJ1-1; v_call: TRBV5-1; cdr3_nt: TGCGCCAGCAGCGATACAGGGGATACTGAAGCTTTCTTT; cdr3_aa: CASSDTGDTEAFF
clone_size: NA; d_call: NA; j_call: TRBJ1-3; v_call: TRBV29-1; cdr3_nt: TGCAGCGGGACGCAGGGAAACACCATATATTTT; cdr3_aa: CSGTQGNTIYF
clone_size: NA; d_call: NA; j_call: TRBJ2-2; v_call: TRBV5-3; cdr3_nt: TGTGCCAGCAGCTCGCCAGCGGGGAACACCGGGGAGCTGTTTTTT; cdr3_aa: CASSSPAGNTGELFF
clone_size: NA; d_call: NA; j_call: TRBJ1-3; v_call: TRBV5-6; cdr3_nt: TGTGCCAGCAGCTTGGCAGGGGCCCGAAACACCATATATTTT; cdr3_aa: CASSLAGARNTIYF
clone_size: NA; d_call: NA; j_call: TRBJ1-2; v_call: TRBV10-3; cdr3_nt: TGTGCCATCAGTGAGTTGAGCGGCAACTATGGCTACACCTTC; cdr3_aa: CAISELSGNYGYTF
clone_size: NA; d_call: NA; j_call: TRBJ2-1; v_call: TRBV7-9; cdr3_nt: TGTGCCAGCAGCCCCATAGACAATGAGCAGTTCTTC; cdr3_aa: CASSPIDNEQFF
clone_size: NA; d_call: NA; j_call: TRBJ2-7; v_call: TRBV9; cdr3_nt: TGTGCCAGCAGCGTAGATCATTCCCCAGCGGGCTCCTACGAGCAGTACTTC; cdr3_aa: CASSVDHSPAGSYEQYF
clone_size: NA; d_call: NA; j_call: TRBJ1-4; v_call: TRBV6-5; cdr3_nt: TGTGCCAGCAGTTCAGGAAGGATTCGAGCTAATGAAAAACTGTTTTTT; cdr3_aa: CASSSGRIRANEKLFF
clone_size: NA; d_call: NA; j_call: TRBJ2-3; v_call: TRBV5-8; cdr3_nt: TGTGCCAGCAGCTTGGCAGGTGTTACGCAGTATTTT; cdr3_aa: CASSLAGVTQYF
clone_size: once; d_call: NA; j_call: TRBJ2-1; v_call: TRBV5-4; cdr3_nt: TGTGCCAGCAGTACCGGGACGAGCTCCTACAATGGGCAGTTCTTC; cdr3_aa: CASSTGTSSYNGQFF
clone_size: NA; d_call: NA; j_call: TRBJ2-5; v_call: TRBV7-9; cdr3_nt: TGTGCCAGCAGCTTATGGGGGGCGCGTGGTAGGGAGACCCAGTACTTC; cdr3_aa: CASSLWGARGRETQYF
clone_size: once; d_call: TRBD2; j_call: TRBJ2-7; v_call: TRBV27; cdr3_nt: TGTGCCAGCAGTTTATCGCCCGGGACTAGCGGACCCTACGAGCAGTACTTC; cdr3_aa: CASSLSPGTSGPYEQYF
clone_size: NA; d_call: TRBD2; j_call: TRBJ2-1; v_call: TRBV5-1; cdr3_nt: TGCGCCAGCAGCCCTCTAGCGGGAGCTGGTAATGAGCAGTTCTTC; cdr3_aa: CASSPLAGAGNEQFF
clone_size: NA; d_call: TRBD1; j_call: TRBJ2-2; v_call: TRBV11-2; cdr3_nt: TGTGCCAGCAGCATACAGGGGACGATCAGGGGCGGGGAGCTGTTTTTT; cdr3_aa: CASSIQGTIRGGELFF
clone_size: NA; d_call: NA; j_call: TRBJ1-4; v_call: TRBV7-2; cdr3_nt: TGTGCCAGCAGCCCACTGGGAGGGGCAACTAATGAAAAACTGTTTTTT; cdr3_aa: CASSPLGGATNEKLFF
clone_size: NA; d_call: NA; j_call: TRBJ2-1; v_call: TRBV7-2; cdr3_nt: TGTGCCAGCAGCTTAACAGTCGACAATGAGCAGTTCTTC; cdr3_aa: CASSLTVDNEQFF
clone_size: NA; d_call: TRBD1; j_call: TRBJ2-2; v_call: TRBV6-1; cdr3_nt: TGTGCCAGCACGGGACAGCCTAGCACCGGGGAGCTGTTTTTT; cdr3_aa: CASTGQPSTGELFF
clone_size: NA; d_call: NA; j_call: TRBJ1-5; v_call: TRBV6-5; cdr3_nt: TGTGCCAGCAGTGAACGGGATACTGGGCCCCAGCATTTT; cdr3_aa: CASSERDTGPQHF
clone_size: once; d_call: NA; j_call: TRBJ2-2; v_call: TRBV21-1; cdr3_nt: TGTGCCAGCAGTCTAATACTAGCGGGAGAAAACACCGGGGAGCTGTTTTTT; cdr3_aa: CASSLILAGENTGELFF
clone_size: NA; d_call: TRBD2; j_call: TRBJ2-5; v_call: TRBV5-1; cdr3_nt: TGCGCCAGCAGCTTGGTAGCGGGAGGGATCCAAGAGACCCAGTACTTC; cdr3_aa: CASSLVAGGIQETQYF
clone_size: NA; d_call: NA; j_call: TRBJ2-5; v_call: TRBV28; cdr3_nt: TGTGCCAGCAGTTTGGCCGGGGAGACCCAGTACTTC; cdr3_aa: CASSLAGETQYF
clone_size: few; d_call: NA; j_call: TRBJ2-7; v_call: TRBV20-1; cdr3_nt: TGCAGTGCTAGAGAAAGCTACGAGCAGTACTTC; cdr3_aa: CSARESYEQYF
clone_size: NA; d_call: NA; j_call: TRBJ1-5; v_call: TRBV2; cdr3_nt: TGTGCCAGCAGGGGCTACGACAGGAGGGGTCAGCCCCAGCATTTT; cdr3_aa: CASRGYDRRGQPQHF
clone_size: NA; d_call: NA; j_call: TRBJ1-2; v_call: TRBV7-2; cdr3_nt: TGTGCCAGCAGCTTAAATGCCGGGGAACACTATGGCTACACCTTC; cdr3_aa: CASSLNAGEHYGYTF
clone_size: NA; d_call: TRBD1; j_call: TRBJ1-2; v_call: TRBV19; cdr3_nt: TGTGCCAGTAGTACGTACGGGACAGGGGCCTTCTATGGCTACACCTTC; cdr3_aa: CASSTYGTGAFYGYTF
clone_size: NA; d_call: TRBD1; j_call: TRBJ2-2; v_call: TRBV9; cdr3_nt: TGTGCCAGCAGCGTAGGAAGCACAGGGGGCGCCGGGGAGCTGTTTTTT; cdr3_aa: CASSVGSTGGAGELFF
clone_size: NA; d_call: NA; j_call: TRBJ2-7; v_call: TRBV11-3; cdr3_nt: TGTGCCAGCAGCTTACTCACAGGGAGTTCCTACGAGCAGTACTTC; cdr3_aa: CASSLLTGSSYEQYF
clone_size: NA; d_call: TRBD2; j_call: TRBJ2-7; v_call: TRBV19; cdr3_nt: TGTGCCAGTAGTATAGGAGGGAGCCGGCCCAGCGGGAGGCCCTACGAGCAGTACTTC; cdr3_aa: CASSIGGSRPSGRPYEQYF
clone_size: NA; d_call: NA; j_call: TRBJ1-2; v_call: TRBV28; cdr3_nt: TGTGCCAGCAGCCTTTTGGGGGTCGGGAGCTATGGCTACACCTTC; cdr3_aa: CASSLLGVGSYGYTF
clone_size: NA; d_call: NA; j_call: TRBJ2-5; v_call: TRBV28; cdr3_nt: TGTGCCAGCACTCCTACACCCGGGAGAGGGCAGGAGACCCAGTACTTC; cdr3_aa: CASTPTPGRGQETQYF